This TCR beta chain was identified in a study of blood T cell repertoires in COVID-19. The wider study: From the United States, Italy and Spain came samples of acute and convalescent COVID-19. Sample material is recorded as cDNA or gDNA derived from T cells, B-cell-depleted T cells, or PBMCs.

Libraries were prepared by immunoSEQ multiplex PCR; TCRdb keeps only in-frame clonotypes and omits some of them. The data contain approximately 160,000 clones, roughly 86% of them singletons. The CDR3 is 15 amino acids. Germline CDR1 is LGHDT and CDR2 is YNNKEL (reference sequence). Trimming took 0 bases from V and 4 from J, leaving 10 bases between them. This clone has just a few counts. Seattle patient enrollment occurred during active infection, with longitudinal follow-up thereafter. Sample: peripheral blood. This chain uses TRBV3-1 (or the pseudogene TRBV3-2) with TRBJ1-5; D may be TRBD1 (5 bases). This TCR derives from a man between 60 and 70 years old with COVID-19, enrolled during active disease. DNA for the CDR3: TGTGCCAGCAGCCAAGATACTGGGGGGAATCAGCCCCAGCATTTT. Its translation is CASSQDTGGNQPQHF.